A selection of T cell receptor beta chains follows, all from one sample in a study of T cells in Graves' hyperthyroidism and ophthalmopathy. TCRdb called the multiplex PCR reads again in MiXCR, with one record for every CDR3 protein. Here the sample spans around 190,000 distinct CDR3 sequences, about a sixth being singletons. Sequencing input: blood. These receptors were taken from a woman between 45 and 60 years old with Graves' hyperthyroidism. Each CDR3 is given with its conserved first and last residue. The order of the fields is J gene, clone size, D gene, V gene, CDR3 protein, CDR3 DNA. D genes are given only for firm matches. Some rows have no size entry. The others give once, few or many, or a class for an expanded clone.

TRBJ1-1 | many | TRBD1 | TRBV5-6 | CAGGTGGPIPLMNTEAFF | TGTGCCGGGGGGACAGGGGGCCCTATACCCCTTATGAACACTGAAGCTTTCTTT
TRBJ2-5 | many | NA | TRBV5-1 | CASSLKGRGEETQYF | TGCGCCAGCAGCTTGAAGGGCAGGGGGGAAGAGACCCAGTACTTC
TRBJ1-1 | NA | NA | TRBV20-1 | CSAWKEGEAFF | TGCAGTGCTTGGAAGGAGGGAGAAGCTTTCTTT
TRBJ2-1 | many | TRBD2 | TRBV3-1 | CASSQETSTGGLDEQFF | TGTGCCAGCAGCCAAGAGACGTCAACGGGAGGACTCGATGAGCAGTTCTTC
TRBJ2-6 | many | TRBD1 | TRBV24-1 | CVQGVSSGANVLTF | TGTGTACAGGGGGTATCCTCTGGGGCCAACGTCCTGACTTTC
TRBJ1-4 | few | NA | TRBV20-1 | CSATPGMSNEKLFF | TGCAGTGCTACCCCCGGGATGTCTAATGAAAAACTGTTTTTT
TRBJ1-5 | many | NA | TRBV7-8 | CASSRIFNQPQHF | TGTGCCAGCAGCCGGATCTTCAATCAGCCCCAGCATTTT
TRBJ2-7 | few | NA | TRBV7-9 | CASSLEPQETYEQYF | TGTGCCAGCAGCTTAGAACCCCAGGAGACCTACGAGCAGTACTTC
TRBJ1-2 | many | NA | TRBV12-5 | CASGLVTELGYTF | TGTGCTAGTGGTTTGGTAACCGAGCTGGGCTACACCTTC
TRBJ1-1 | many | NA | TRBV7-9 | CASSLGGGWATEAFF | TGTGCCAGCAGCCTAGGGGGGGGCTGGGCCACTGAAGCTTTCTTT
TRBJ1-1 | many | NA | TRBV6-2/TRBV6-3 | CASSYGQNTEAFF | TGTGCCAGCAGTTACGGGCAGAACACTGAAGCTTTCTTT
TRBJ1-2 | NA | NA | TRBV30 | CAWSPDNYGYTF | TGTGCCTGGAGTCCGGATAACTATGGCTACACCTTC
TRBJ2-1 | NA | TRBD2 | TRBV3-1 | CASSQDMGTSGRRHNGQFF | TGTGCCAGCAGCCAAGATATGGGGACTAGCGGGAGAAGGCACAATGGGCAGTTCTTC
TRBJ2-3 | many | NA | TRBV20-1 | CSARDFRETSTDTQYF | TGCAGTGCTAGAGATTTTCGGGAGACAAGCACAGATACGCAGTATTTT
TRBJ2-1 | many | NA | TRBV20-1 | CSVLAGNRNEQFF | TGCAGTGTTCTCGCCGGGAATCGGAATGAGCAGTTCTTC
TRBJ1-2 | few | NA | TRBV12-5 | CASGQDTTRDYGYTF | TGTGCTAGTGGCCAGGATACCACCCGCGACTATGGCTACACCTTC
TRBJ2-1 | many | TRBD2 | TRBV20-1 | CSAYAGTSGIDEQFF | TGCAGTGCTTACGCAGGGACTAGCGGGATCGATGAGCAGTTCTTC
TRBJ2-3 | NA | TRBD1 | TRBV9 | CASSTRAGQGASTDTQYF | TGTGCCAGCAGCACCCGAGCCGGACAGGGGGCAAGCACAGATACGCAGTATTTT
TRBJ2-2 | few | TRBD2 | TRBV27 | CASKNLAGGPGELFF | TGTGCCAGCAAGAACCTAGCGGGAGGGCCCGGGGAGCTGTTTTTT
TRBJ2-4 | NA | NA | TRBV5-1 | CASSMGDAKNIQYF | TGCGCCAGCAGTATGGGGGATGCCAAAAACATTCAGTACTTC
TRBJ1-5 | many | NA | TRBV2 | CASSLDLRGNQPQHF | TGTGCCAGCAGTCTCGATTTGCGGGGCAATCAGCCCCAGCATTTT
TRBJ2-7 | many | TRBD2 | TRBV5-1 | CASSLGTSIYEQYF | TGCGCCAGCAGCTTGGGGACTAGTATCTACGAGCAGTACTTC
TRBJ1-4 | many | TRBD1 | TRBV27 | CASSLSQGQVYEKLFF | TGTGCCAGCAGTTTATCCCAGGGACAGGTGTACGAAAAACTGTTTTTT
TRBJ2-5 | many | NA | TRBV11-1 | CASSFGLWRETQYF | TGTGCCAGCAGCTTCGGGCTCTGGAGAGAGACCCAGTACTTC
TRBJ2-7 | many | TRBD1 | TRBV20-1 | CRMAGTGNSYEQYF | TGCAGAATGGCCGGGACAGGGAACTCCTACGAGCAGTACTTC
TRBJ1-1 | many | NA | TRBV15 | CATSELRGGAFF | TGTGCCACCAGCGAACTCCGAGGGGGAGCTTTCTTT
TRBJ2-5 | NA | NA | TRBV11-2 | CAISRSGMTQETQYF | TGTGCCATCAGCCGGTCGGGGATGACGCAAGAGACCCAGTACTTC
TRBJ2-2 | NA | NA | TRBV20-1 | CSARDLRANTGELFF | TGCAGTGCTAGAGATCTCCGCGCGAACACCGGGGAGCTGTTTTTT